The 5 T cell receptor beta chains reported below all come from one sample, sequenced in a study of cytomegalovirus exposure and HLA in healthy donors. It was with 60 Vbeta and 13 Jbeta primers that the PCR ran. Only in-frame clones appear in the TCRdb table, and some are missing; sequencing was by immunoSEQ multiplex PCR. Among 35,000 to 45,000 clones listed, around 72% were seen once. Specimen: PBMCs. The source is a woman in her 30s in good health and CMV-seronegative.

The chain uses TRBV28 and TRBJ2-1; unclear D gene. The CDR3 is 15 amino acids. V was pared by 2 bases and J by 6 bases, with 14 bases between. Germline loops: CDR1 MDHEN, CDR2 SYDVKM. This CDR3 reads CASSLHQDGRNEQFF. The CDR3 nucleotides are TGTGCCAGCAGTTTACACCAAGATGGCCGCAATGAGCAGTTCTTC.

The rearrangement uses TRBV5-8 and TRBJ1-5; D gene unclear. Trimming shortened V by 0 bases and J by 7 bases, and 11 bases separated the two germline ends. This CDR3 region has 14 residues. Germline V lookup: CDR1 SGHTS, CDR2 YDEGEE. CDR3 sequence (DNA): TGTGCCAGCAGCTTGGGAGGAATGAGGCAGCCCCAGCATTTT. Translated: CASSLGGMRQPQHF.

This clone was seen once. CDR3: CSVSTAMNTEAFF. CDR3 in DNA: TGCAGCGTTTCGACAGCCATGAACACTGAAGCTTTCTTT. The rearrangement uses TRBV29-1 and TRBJ1-1, with D possibly matching TRBD1 (5 bases). The length of the CDR3 is 13 residues. Deletions cut 5 bases from V and 0 bases from J, with 10 bases between. Germline CDR1 and CDR2: SQVTM and ANQGSEA. Variable domain in full (rest from reference TRBV29-1 and TRBJ1-1): SAVISQKPSRDICQRGTSLTIQCQVDSQVTMMFWYRQQPGQSLTLIATANQGSEATYESGFVIDKFPISRPNLTFSTLTVSNMSPEDSSIYLCSVSTAMNTEAFFGQGTRLTVV.

This clone was picked up a small number of times. The J gene is TRBJ2-1, the V gene TRBV28, with 14 bases lining up with TRBD2. The junction had 13 bases not matched to a gene; V was cut back by 6 bases and J by 6 bases. This CDR3 is 18 amino acids long. The germline V gene has CDR1 MDHEN and CDR2 SYDVKM. The DNA of the CDR3 is TGTGCCAGCAGCCAGGGACTAGCGGGAGACCTAAAGGCCAATGAGCAGTTCTTC. Its translation is CASSQGLAGDLKANEQFF.

This chain connects TRBV6-4 to TRBJ2-1, with 10 bases identical to TRBD2. The CDR3 is 15 residues long. In germline, CDR1 is MRHNA, CDR2 SNTAGT. Trimming at V came to 3 bases and at J to 3 bases, leaving 2 bases not matched to a gene. The CDR3, as DNA: TGTGCCAGCAGTGAAGGGACTAGCGACTACAATGAGCAGTTCTTC. It yields the protein CASSEGTSDYNEQFF.